These 7 T cell receptor beta chains share one sample of origin, sequenced in a study of control samples from healthy donors and cancer patients. The table came from immunoSEQ multiplex PCR; TCRdb's copy has only in-frame clones and leaves some out. Of under 450,000 clones in the sample, 90% were seen once. The sequencing input was PBMCs. The origin of the receptors is a man aged 35 to 55 with head and neck cancer.

The J gene is TRBJ1-2, the V gene TRBV5-1; 9 bases line up with TRBD1. After removal of 4 bases from V and 5 bases from J, the junction contained 6 bases not matched to a gene. The CDR3 consists of 14 residues. Germline-derived CDR1 and CDR2 are SGHRS and YFSETQ. CDR3 residues: CASSEGQGYYGYTF. Written as DNA, the CDR3 is TGCGCCAGCAGCGAAGGACAGGGGTATTATGGCTACACCTTC.

Only one count was recorded for this clone. The chain couples TRBV9 to TRBJ2-1; D tentatively reads TRBD1 or TRBD2 (6 bases each). Trimming shortened V by 3 bases and J by 7 bases, and 23 bases separated the two germline ends. Germline CDR1 reads SGDLS; CDR2 reads YYNGEE. This CDR3 is built from 17 residues. The CDR3 region is CASSEGGVGKRFNEQFF. In nucleotides, the CDR3 is TGTGCCAGCAGCGAGGGGGGTGTCGGTAAGAGGTTTAATGAGCAGTTCTTC. Full variable domain (rest looked up from reference TRBV9 and TRBJ2-1): DSGVTQTPKHLITATGQRVTLRCSPRSGDLSVYWYQQSLDQGLQFLIQYYNGEERAKGNILERFSAQQFPDLHSELNLSSLELGDSALYFCASSEGGVGKRFNEQFFGPGTRLTVL.

This clone was found a few times. V and J are TRBV7-9 and TRBJ1-2; D unresolved. Germline assignment: CDR1 SEHNR and CDR2 FQNEAQ (reference sequence). There are 11 residues in the CDR3. Deletions cut 7 bases from V and 7 bases from J, with 10 bases between. The CDR3 region is CASKVLLGYTF. CDR3 in DNA: TGTGCCAGCAAAGTTCTTCTTGGCTACACCTTC.

This chain connects TRBV4-3 to TRBJ1-1, with D hard to call. V shed 0 bases and J shed 10 bases, with 12 bases lying between them. The germline CDR1 and CDR2 sequences are LGHNA and YSLEER. The CDR3 totals 13 residues. CDR3 bases: TGCGCCAGCAGCCAAGACAGGCTTACTCCAGCTTTCTTT. Protein sequence: CASSQDRLTPAFF.

The rearrangement joins TRBV6-2 or TRBV6-3 to TRBJ1-6, with D hard to call. Trimming pared 5 bases from V and 6 bases from J, leaving 11 bases between. The CDR3 contains 14 residues. CDR1 and CDR2 (germline): MNHEY, SVGEGT. CDR3 DNA: TGTGCCAGCAGTATCGGCTTCGGTAATTCACCCCTCCACTTT. Translated: CASSIGFGNSPLHF.

The V gene is TRBV7-9, the J gene TRBJ2-1, with no clear D. Looked up from germline, CDR1 is SEHNR and CDR2 is FQNEAQ (reference sequence). The CDR3 extends over 12 amino acids. V lost 1 base and J lost 9, with 7 bases in between. Here the CDR3 DNA reads TGTGCCAGCAGCTTAGTCCAGTCTGAGCAGTTCTTC. The encoded protein is CASSLVQSEQFF.

The V call is TRBV10-2, the J call TRBJ2-2; 11 positions match TRBD1. This CDR3 spans 17 amino acids. Germline V lookup: CDR1 WSHSY, CDR2 SAAADI. Trimming cost V 6 bases and J 5 bases; bases outside gene matches: 11. The CDR3 is CASRAPGTGGKTGELFF. The CDR3 nucleotides are TGCGCCAGCAGGGCCCCCGGGACAGGGGGTAAAACCGGGGAGCTGTTTTTT.